A selection of T cell receptor beta chains follows, all from one sample in a study of shared clonotypes between healthy human individuals. The repertoire was sequenced with immunoSEQ multiplex PCR; TCRdb's copy has only in-frame clones and lacks some. Found here are over a million clones, around 98.5% of them singletons; the top ten hold 0.36%. The sample taken for sequencing was naive CD4+ T cells sorted from blood. Source of these receptors: a man younger than 40 in good health. Both conserved end residues are part of each CDR3. A D gene is named only where the DNA matches it firmly. Some rows mark clone size as missing; the rest say once, few, many or name a class of expanded clone.

TRBJ2-4 | . | . | TRBV2 | CASSDGYKNIQYF | TGTGCCAGCAGTGACGGGTACAAAAACATTCAGTACTTC
TRBJ2-3 | TRBD1 | . | TRBV5-1 | CATQRGTARTDTQYF | TGCGCCACCCAGAGAGGGACAGCACGCACAGATACGCAGTATTTT
TRBJ2-2 | . | . | TRBV18 | CASSPGGSGELFF | TGTGCCAGCTCACCAGGGGGCTCCGGGGAGCTGTTTTTT
TRBJ2-3 | . | . | TRBV5-5 | CASSGGPTDTQYF | TGTGCCAGCAGCGGGGGACCGACAGATACGCAGTATTTT
TRBJ2-1 | . | . | TRBV6-5 | CATTWSYNEQFF | TGTGCCACCACCTGGTCCTACAATGAGCAGTTCTTC
TRBJ2-7 | . | once | TRBV6-5 | CASSGAYEQYF | TGTGCCAGCAGTGGGGCCTACGAGCAGTACTTC
TRBJ2-3 | . | . | TRBV19 | CASRKTQLSTDTQYF | TGTGCCAGTAGAAAGACACAATTAAGCACAGATACGCAGTATTTT
TRBJ2-7 | . | . | TRBV5-4 | CASSLVGQSYEQYF | TGTGCCAGCAGCTTGGTAGGACAGTCCTACGAGCAGTACTTC
TRBJ2-1 | . | once | TRBV5-4 | CASTQGPSSSYNEQFF | TGTGCCAGCACCCAGGGACCGTCAAGCTCCTACAATGAGCAGTTCTTC
TRBJ2-7 | . | . | TRBV10-2 | CASSVLSGLEQYF | TGCGCCAGCAGTGTTCTCTCGGGACTCGAGCAGTACTTC
TRBJ2-1 | . | . | TRBV7-6 | CASSQNYNEQFF | TGTGCCAGCAGCCAAAATTACAATGAGCAGTTCTTC
TRBJ1-5 | . | . | TRBV7-8 | CASSLDRIQPQHF | TGTGCCAGCAGCTTAGACAGGATTCAGCCCCAGCATTTT
TRBJ2-7 | . | . | TRBV11-2 | CASSPLGAGEQYF | TGTGCCAGCAGCCCCTTAGGGGCCGGCGAGCAGTACTTC
TRBJ2-2 | . | . | TRBV5-1 | CASSLAVPETGELFF | TGCGCCAGCAGCTTGGCCGTACCGGAGACCGGGGAGCTGTTTTTT
TRBJ2-4 | . | . | TRBV7-2 | CASSTGWERRNIQYF | TGTGCCAGCAGCACAGGTTGGGAGCGACGGAACATTCAGTACTTC
TRBJ2-2 | TRBD2 | . | TRBV9 | CASSPHSGRAGTGELFF | TGTGCCAGCAGCCCCCATAGCGGGAGGGCCGGGACCGGGGAGCTGTTTTTT
TRBJ2-5 | . | . | TRBV19 | CASASQETQYF | TGTGCCAGCGCCTCCCAAGAGACCCAGTACTTC
TRBJ2-7 | TRBD2 | once | TRBV6-5 | CASRPPSGAYEQYF | TGTGCCAGCAGACCCCCTAGCGGGGCCTACGAGCAGTACTTC
TRBJ1-4 | TRBD1 | . | TRBV9 | CASSVGDSTNEKLFF | TGTGCCAGCAGCGTTGGGGACAGTACTAATGAAAAACTGTTTTTT
TRBJ2-5 | . | . | TRBV11-2 | CASSARAFGAETQYF | TGTGCCAGCAGCGCGAGGGCCTTTGGGGCAGAGACCCAGTACTTC
TRBJ2-7 | . | . | TRBV7-2 | CASSLGWTSYEQYF | TGTGCCAGCAGCTTAGGTTGGACGTCCTACGAGCAGTACTTC
TRBJ1-2 | . | . | TRBV19 | CASSIDTNYGYTF | TGTGCCAGTAGTATTGACACGAACTATGGCTACACCTTC
TRBJ2-2 | TRBD2 | . | TRBV9 | CASSVVNRLAGNTGELFF | TGTGCCAGCAGCGTAGTTAATCGGCTAGCGGGAAACACCGGGGAGCTGTTTTTT
TRBJ2-5 | . | . | TRBV19 | CASSMLGAGRETQYF | TGTGCCAGTAGTATGTTGGGCGCGGGTAGGGAGACCCAGTACTTC
TRBJ2-5 | TRBD2 | . | TRBV29-1 | CSVDHSGTWETQYF | TGCAGCGTGGACCATAGCGGGACTTGGGAGACCCAGTACTTC
TRBJ2-7 | TRBD2 | . | TRBV23-1 | CASSQVGLAGVGEQYF | TGCGCCAGCAGTCAAGTGGGACTAGCGGGAGTGGGCGAGCAGTACTTC
TRBJ2-3 | . | . | TRBV5-1 | CASSLEGRPDTQYF | TGCGCCAGCAGCTTGGAAGGTCGTCCAGATACGCAGTATTTT
TRBJ1-2 | . | . | TRBV7-2 | CASSFLFGSDYGYTF | TGTGCCAGCAGCTTCTTATTTGGTTCGGACTATGGCTACACCTTC
TRBJ2-2 | TRBD2 | . | TRBV28 | CASSKPGLADGELFF | TGTGCCAGCAGCAAACCGGGACTAGCGGACGGGGAGCTGTTTTTT
TRBJ2-1 | . | . | TRBV5-4 | CASSLGGNAYNEQFF | TGTGCCAGCAGCTTGGGCGGGAATGCCTACAATGAGCAGTTCTTC
TRBJ1-4 | . | . | TRBV19 | CASSRGGLNEKLFF | TGTGCCAGTAGTCGAGGGGGATTAAATGAAAAACTGTTTTTT
TRBJ2-3 | TRBD2 | . | TRBV19 | CASSILAGVTDTQYF | TGTGCCAGTAGTATTCTCGCGGGAGTAACAGATACGCAGTATTTT
TRBJ2-3 | . | . | TRBV18 | CASSPRVGVTDTQYF | TGTGCCAGCTCACCCCGGGTGGGCGTCACAGATACGCAGTATTTT
TRBJ2-3 | TRBD2 | . | TRBV18 | CASSPPGRGTDTQYF | TGTGCCAGCTCACCACCCGGGAGGGGTACAGATACGCAGTATTTT
TRBJ1-2 | . | . | TRBV5-5 | CASSLEFPDTYYGYTF | TGTGCCAGCAGCTTGGAATTTCCCGACACCTACTATGGCTACACCTTC
TRBJ1-2 | TRBD1 | few | TRBV18 | CASSQPGQVVSGYTF | TGTGCCAGCTCACAACCGGGACAGGTTGTAAGTGGCTACACCTTC
TRBJ1-5 | . | once | TRBV5-6 | CASSLTGNQPQHF | TGTGCCAGCAGCTTGACGGGTAATCAGCCCCAGCATTTT
TRBJ2-2 | . | . | TRBV19 | CASSAGTANTGELFF | TGTGCCAGTAGTGCCGGGACCGCGAACACCGGGGAGCTGTTTTTT
TRBJ2-1 | . | . | TRBV19 | CASSSQMGNEQFF | TGTGCCAGTAGTTCTCAGATGGGCAATGAGCAGTTCTTC
TRBJ2-7 | TRBD2 | . | TRBV19 | CASSPLGTSGIMAYEQYF | TGTGCCAGTAGTCCGCTCGGGACTAGCGGGATCATGGCCTACGAGCAGTACTTC
TRBJ1-3 | . | . | TRBV5-1 | CASSQTPNSGNTIYF | TGCGCCAGCAGCCAAACACCAAACTCTGGAAACACCATATATTTT
TRBJ2-7 | TRBD2 | . | TRBV6-5 | CASSYSGGHSYEQYF | TGTGCCAGCAGTTATAGCGGGGGCCACTCCTACGAGCAGTACTTC
TRBJ1-2 | . | . | TRBV5-1 | CASSFAQRSYGYTF | TGCGCCAGCAGCTTCGCACAGCGAAGCTATGGCTACACCTTC
TRBJ1-5 | TRBD1 | . | TRBV28 | CASSLLGTGVNQPQHF | TGTGCCAGCAGTTTATTGGGGACAGGGGTGAATCAGCCCCAGCATTTT
TRBJ1-5 | . | . | TRBV12-2 | CASRSDRGLGQPQHF | TGTGCAAGTCGCTCAGACAGGGGGCTGGGTCAGCCCCAGCATTTT
TRBJ1-2 | . | . | TRBV4-2 | CASSREPRDDYGYTF | TGTGCCAGCAGCCGCGAACCCCGGGACGACTATGGCTACACCTTC
TRBJ2-1 | . | . | TRBV20-1 | CSARIYSEQFF | TGCAGTGCTAGGATATACAGTGAGCAGTTCTTC
TRBJ2-1 | TRBD2 | . | TRBV6-1 | CASILGLAGNNEQFF | TGTGCCAGCATCCTTGGACTAGCGGGAAACAATGAGCAGTTCTTC
TRBJ2-5 | . | . | TRBV30 | CAWSTGSQETQYF | TGTGCCTGGAGTACAGGGTCCCAAGAGACCCAGTACTTC
TRBJ1-2 | TRBD1 | . | TRBV7-2 | CASSASRDRGRSGYTF | TGTGCCAGCAGCGCCTCCCGGGACAGGGGCCGGAGTGGCTACACCTTC
TRBJ2-7 | . | . | TRBV7-9 | CASSLDRIYSDEQYF | TGTGCCAGCAGCTTAGACAGAATCTACTCTGACGAGCAGTACTTC
TRBJ2-7 | TRBD2 | . | TRBV30 | CAWRQPGLAGLTPYEQYF | TGTGCCTGGAGACAACCGGGACTAGCGGGACTTACCCCCTACGAGCAGTACTTC
TRBJ1-5 | TRBD1 | . | TRBV6-1 | CASRSGGAYDQPQHF | TGTGCCAGCAGATCAGGGGGCGCGTACGATCAGCCCCAGCATTTT
TRBJ1-5 | . | . | TRBV4-3 | CASSQDSMGNQPQHF | TGCGCCAGCAGCCAAGACTCTATGGGCAATCAGCCCCAGCATTTT
TRBJ2-7 | TRBD2 | . | TRBV6-5 | CASSRTSRTYEQYF | TGTGCCAGCAGTCGGACTAGCCGAACCTACGAGCAGTACTTC
TRBJ1-2 | . | . | TRBV5-4 | CASSLEGYGYTF | TGTGCCAGCAGCCTGGAAGGGTATGGCTACACCTTC
TRBJ2-1 | TRBD1 | . | TRBV7-2 | CASSRDRDRSGQFF | TGTGCCAGCAGCAGGGACAGAGATAGGTCGGGGCAGTTCTTC